Listed below are T cell receptor beta chains from one sample, sequenced in a study of OX40 agonist ivuxolimab in advanced cancers. Profiled with immunoSEQ multiplex PCR; TCRdb holds only in-frame clones, not every one. This sample has fewer than 75,000 clones, with 80% to 95% found just once. This specimen was CD4+ or CD8+ T cells sorted from blood, taken in a trial of the OX40 agonist ivuxolimab. These TCRs come from an adult with an advanced solid tumor such as melanoma, head and neck, liver or kidney cancer. CDR3s include the opening cysteine and the closing phenylalanine or tryptophan. The order of the fields is J gene, V gene, CDR3 protein.

J: TRBJ2-7
V: TRBV18
CDR3: CASSPTGLVSYEQYF

J: TRBJ2-7
V: TRBV11-3
CDR3: CASSSGQGKVYEQYF

J: TRBJ2-7
V: TRBV27
CDR3: CASSLRGRLIPYEQYF

J: TRBJ2-3
V: TRBV7-2
CDR3: CASSLTGGPSTDTQYF

J: TRBJ2-7
V: TRBV5-1
CDR3: CASSLVAGGQYEQYF

J: TRBJ1-4
V: TRBV15
CDR3: CATSRGFTGEKLFF

J: TRBJ2-1
V: TRBV7-2
CDR3: CASRTRLSSYNEQFF

J: TRBJ1-3
V: TRBV28
CDR3: CASSLRGSNTIYF

J: TRBJ1-2
V: TRBV28
CDR3: CASSLGNYGYTF

J: TRBJ2-2
V: TRBV28
CDR3: CASSYSGGGYTGELFF

J: TRBJ2-3
V: TRBV1
CDR3: CTSSQDLWGGGGATDTQYF

J: TRBJ1-5
V: TRBV6-6
CDR3: CASRGQGARQPQHF

J: TRBJ2-4
V: TRBV7-8
CDR3: CASSPNRGIGKNIQYF

J: TRBJ1-6
V: TRBV11-2
CDR3: CASSPLTGGGRLHF

J: TRBJ2-1
V: TRBV2
CDR3: CASSEGLVGLNEQFF

J: TRBJ1-1
V: TRBV6-1
CDR3: CASSEVNGPAAAFF

J: TRBJ2-3
V: TRBV18
CDR3: CASSPRTRTFTDTQYF

J: TRBJ1-1
V: TRBV11-3
CDR3: CASSFGQGSATEAFF

J: TRBJ1-2
V: TRBV7-8
CDR3: CASSRSTGNYGYTF

J: TRBJ2-7
V: TRBV2
CDR3: CASSVQGAGDYEQYF

J: TRBJ1-4
V: TRBV28
CDR3: CASSLGTNEKLFF

J: TRBJ1-2
V: TRBV5-6
CDR3: CASSLEDYGYTF

J: TRBJ2-7
V: TRBV7-9
CDR3: CASSLAVGGSRSYEQYF

J: TRBJ2-7
V: TRBV11-1
CDR3: CASSFIGGYYEQYF

J: TRBJ1-1
V: TRBV7-2
CDR3: CASQGGAEAFF

J: TRBJ2-7
V: TRBV7-2
CDR3: CASSFDRNSYEQYF

J: TRBJ2-2
V: TRBV28
CDR3: CASSRPGQGIGELFF

J: TRBJ1-3
V: TRBV19
CDR3: CASRSDRAISGNTIYF

J: TRBJ1-1
V: TRBV10-3
CDR3: CATGQNTEAFF

J: TRBJ1-2
V: TRBV5-4
CDR3: CASSPGGGPGDGYGYTF

J: TRBJ1-1
V: TRBV5-3
CDR3: CARSREHVPNTEAFF

J: TRBJ2-1
V: TRBV5-1
CDR3: CASSSALGQAYEQFF

J: TRBJ2-3
V: TRBV5-8
CDR3: CASSGGAPTDTQYF

J: TRBJ1-5
V: TRBV6-6
CDR3: CASSSLTGLNQPQHF

J: TRBJ2-7
V: TRBV7-9
CDR3: CASSPGLGIYEQYF

J: TRBJ1-2
V: TRBV7-9
CDR3: CASSREGVGGYTF

J: TRBJ1-1
V: TRBV10-2
CDR3: CASSESTATAAFF

J: TRBJ1-2
V: TRBV28
CDR3: CASSLTGGSTYYGYTF

J: TRBJ1-3
V: TRBV9
CDR3: CASSVAVDSPLSGNTIYF

J: TRBJ2-7
V: TRBV21-1
CDR3: CASSKNPGTVRSGQYF

J: TRBJ2-1
V: TRBV7-3
CDR3: CASSLVGGFYNEQFF

J: TRBJ1-2
V: TRBV6-1
CDR3: CASWGGARNLYGYTF

J: TRBJ2-1
V: TRBV19
CDR3: CASTRAGLSYNEQFF

J: TRBJ2-3
V: TRBV27
CDR3: CASCDHSGGSTDTQYF

J: TRBJ1-2
V: TRBV9
CDR3: CASSVEVGRGYTF